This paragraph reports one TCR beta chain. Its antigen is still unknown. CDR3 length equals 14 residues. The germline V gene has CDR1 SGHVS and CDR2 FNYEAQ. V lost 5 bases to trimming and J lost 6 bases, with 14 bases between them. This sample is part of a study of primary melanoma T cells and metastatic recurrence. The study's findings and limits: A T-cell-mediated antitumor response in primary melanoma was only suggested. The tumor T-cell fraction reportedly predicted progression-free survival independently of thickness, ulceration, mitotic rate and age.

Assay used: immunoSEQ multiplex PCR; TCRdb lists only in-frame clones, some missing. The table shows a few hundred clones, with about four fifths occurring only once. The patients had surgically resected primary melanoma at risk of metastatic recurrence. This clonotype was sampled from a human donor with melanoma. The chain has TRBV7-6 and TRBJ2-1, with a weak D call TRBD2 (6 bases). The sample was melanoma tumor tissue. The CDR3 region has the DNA TGTGCCAGCAGCGTGACACTAGCTCCCAATGAGCAGTTCTTC. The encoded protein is CASSVTLAPNEQFF.